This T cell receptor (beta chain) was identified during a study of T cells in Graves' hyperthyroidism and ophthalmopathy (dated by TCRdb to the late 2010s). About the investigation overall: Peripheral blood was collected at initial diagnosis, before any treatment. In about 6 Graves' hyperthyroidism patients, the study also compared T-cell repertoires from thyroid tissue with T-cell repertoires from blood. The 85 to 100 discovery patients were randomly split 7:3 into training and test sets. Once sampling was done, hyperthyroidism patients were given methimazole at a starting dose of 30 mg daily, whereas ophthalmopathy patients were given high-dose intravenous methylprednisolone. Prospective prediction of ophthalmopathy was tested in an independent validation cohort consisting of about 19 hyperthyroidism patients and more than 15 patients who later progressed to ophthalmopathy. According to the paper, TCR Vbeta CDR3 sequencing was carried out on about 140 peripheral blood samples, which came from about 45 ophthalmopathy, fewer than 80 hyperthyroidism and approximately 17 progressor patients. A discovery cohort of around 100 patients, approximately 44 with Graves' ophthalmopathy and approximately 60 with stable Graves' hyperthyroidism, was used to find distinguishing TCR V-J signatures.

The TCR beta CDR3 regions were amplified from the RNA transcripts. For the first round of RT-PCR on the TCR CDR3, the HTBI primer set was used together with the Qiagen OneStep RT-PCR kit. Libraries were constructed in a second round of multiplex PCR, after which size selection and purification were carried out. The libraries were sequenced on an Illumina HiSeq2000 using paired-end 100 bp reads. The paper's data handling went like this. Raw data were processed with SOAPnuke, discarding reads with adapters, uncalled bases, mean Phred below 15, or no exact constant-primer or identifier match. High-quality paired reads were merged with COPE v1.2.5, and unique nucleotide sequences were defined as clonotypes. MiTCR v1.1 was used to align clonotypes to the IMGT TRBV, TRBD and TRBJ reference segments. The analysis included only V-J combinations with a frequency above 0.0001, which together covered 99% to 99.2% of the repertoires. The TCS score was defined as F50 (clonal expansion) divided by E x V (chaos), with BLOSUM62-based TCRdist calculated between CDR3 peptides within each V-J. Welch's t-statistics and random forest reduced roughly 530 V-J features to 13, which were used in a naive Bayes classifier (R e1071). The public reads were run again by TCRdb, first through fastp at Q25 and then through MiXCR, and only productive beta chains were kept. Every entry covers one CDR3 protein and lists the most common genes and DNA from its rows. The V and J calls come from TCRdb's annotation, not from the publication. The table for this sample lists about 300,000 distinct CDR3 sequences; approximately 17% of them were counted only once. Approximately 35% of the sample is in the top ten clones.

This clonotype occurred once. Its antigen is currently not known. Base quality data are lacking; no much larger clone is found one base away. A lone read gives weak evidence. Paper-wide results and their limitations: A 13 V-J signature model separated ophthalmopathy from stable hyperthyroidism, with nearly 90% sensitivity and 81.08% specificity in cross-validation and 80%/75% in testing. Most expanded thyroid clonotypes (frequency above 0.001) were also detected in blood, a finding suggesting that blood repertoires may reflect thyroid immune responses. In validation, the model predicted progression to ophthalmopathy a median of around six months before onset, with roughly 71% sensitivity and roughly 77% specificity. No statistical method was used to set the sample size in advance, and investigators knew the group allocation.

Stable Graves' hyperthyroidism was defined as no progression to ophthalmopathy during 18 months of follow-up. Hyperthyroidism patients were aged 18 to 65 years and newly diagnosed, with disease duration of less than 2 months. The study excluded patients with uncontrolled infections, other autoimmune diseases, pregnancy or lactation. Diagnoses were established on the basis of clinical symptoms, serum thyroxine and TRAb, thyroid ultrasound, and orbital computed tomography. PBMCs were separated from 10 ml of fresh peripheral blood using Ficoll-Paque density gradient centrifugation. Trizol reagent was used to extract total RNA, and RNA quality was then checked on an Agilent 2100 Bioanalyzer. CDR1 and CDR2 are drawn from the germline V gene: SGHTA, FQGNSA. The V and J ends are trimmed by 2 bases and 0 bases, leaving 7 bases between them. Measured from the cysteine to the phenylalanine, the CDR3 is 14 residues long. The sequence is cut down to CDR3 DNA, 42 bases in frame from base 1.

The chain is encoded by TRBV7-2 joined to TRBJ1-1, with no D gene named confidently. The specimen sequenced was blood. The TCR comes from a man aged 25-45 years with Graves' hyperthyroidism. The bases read TGTGCCAGCAGCTTATATCAGATGAACACTGAAGCTTTCTTT. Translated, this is CASSLYQMNTEAFF.